This T cell receptor beta chain was identified during a study of blood T cell repertoires in COVID-19. Across the study: Acute and convalescent COVID-19 samples came from the United States, Italy and Spain. From T cells, B-cell-depleted T cells, or PBMCs came the material, which was cDNA or gDNA.

The table came from immunoSEQ multiplex PCR; TCRdb's copy has only in-frame clones and leaves some out. The sample has around 190,000 clones; about four fifths are singletons. The sample was peripheral blood. This sequence was found in a man aged 60 to 69 with acute or convalescent COVID-19.

The CDR3 bases are TGTGCCAGTAGTAAAAAAGTAGACAGTGCCTACGAGCAGTACTTC. This encodes CASSKKVDSAYEQYF. The rearrangement uses TRBV19 and TRBJ2-7, with D tentatively TRBD1 (5 bases). The V gene's germline CDR1 is LNHDA and CDR2 SQIVND (reference sequence). Trimming removed 4 bases from V and 2 bases from J, with 15 bases in between. The CDR3 covers 15 residues.